One and the same sample provided the 24 T cell receptor beta chains below, sequenced in a study of control samples from healthy donors and cancer patients. The assay was immunoSEQ multiplex PCR, and TCRdb's table has in-frame clones only and misses some. The sample includes 130,000 or so clones, about 88% of them seen just once. Input material: blood. The receptor source for this set is a man aged 45-65 years in good health.

The V and J genes are TRBV28 and TRBJ2-5, with a possible D match to TRBD2 (6 bases). Trimming cost V 8 bases and J 3 bases, with 22 bases left between them. This CDR3 has 16 amino acids. The germline V gene has CDR1 MDHEN and CDR2 SYDVKM. The CDR3 nucleotides are TGTGCCAGCGGCCATTCCCCGGGACTGGCGAAAGAGACCCAGTACTTC. This translates into CASGHSPGLAKETQYF. Full variable domain (rest looked up from reference TRBV28 and TRBJ2-5): DVKVTQSSRYLVKRTGEKVFLECVQDMDHENMFWYRQDPGLGLRLIYFSYDVKMKEKGDIPEGYSVSREKKERFSLILESASTNQTSMYLCASGHSPGLAKETQYFGPGTRLLVL.

CDR3 residues: CASRLTGTGNGEAFF. In nucleotides, the CDR3 is TGTGCCAGCAGACTAACCGGGACAGGGAATGGTGAAGCTTTCTTT. This rearrangement joins TRBV7-6 to TRBJ1-1; TRBD1 matches 9 bases. This CDR3 spans 15 amino acids. Germline CDR1 and CDR2: SGHVS and FNYEAQ. V was clipped by 6 bases and J by 7 bases; unmatched bases: 12.

V usage is TRBV7-6 and J usage is TRBJ1-1; D might be TRBD1 (6 bases). Per the germline V gene, CDR1 is SGHVS and CDR2 is FNYEAQ. The V gene lost 5 bases and the J gene lost 2 bases, with 9 bases spanning the gap. This CDR3 is built from 13 residues. The CDR3 loop reads CASSQQGNTEAFF. DNA of the CDR3: TGTGCCAGCAGCCAACAGGGAAACACTGAAGCTTTCTTT.

The chain recombines TRBV10-1 with TRBJ2-3; D is possibly TRBD1 (5 bases). V dropped 5 bases and J dropped 6 bases, with 12 bases sitting between them. The CDR3 has 13 amino acids. The germline V gene has CDR1 WNHNN and CDR2 SYGVQD (reference sequence). CDR3 coding DNA: TGCGCCAGCAGTACAGGTGGATTTGATACGCAGTATTTT. Its protein product is CASSTGGFDTQYF.

J is TRBJ1-2 and V is TRBV30; no definite D call. The V gene's germline CDR1 is GTSNPN and CDR2 SVGIG (reference sequence). With 0 bases removed from V and 5 bases from J, the gap between germline ends came to 4 bases. CDR3 length: 11 amino acids. DNA of the CDR3: TGTGCCTGGAGTGTAGTGTATGGCTACACCTTC. Residues: CAWSVVYGYTF.

This clone was seen a single time. This chain uses TRBV5-1 with TRBJ2-1; D gene uncertain. The V end was cut by 4 bases, the J end by 7 bases, with 9 bases between. This CDR3 contains 12 residues. The V gene's germline CDR1 is SGHRS and CDR2 YFSETQ. CDR3 nucleotides: TGCGCCAGCAGCGTGGGATTAAATGAGCAGTTCTTC. It codes for CASSVGLNEQFF.

This clone was seen only once. The chain uses TRBV10-3 and TRBJ1-1; no reliable D call. The CDR3 totals 11 residues. Germline CDR1 ENHRY, CDR2 SYGVKD. V was trimmed by 2 bases and J by 7 bases, leaving 5 bases between them. The CDR3 is CAISEQSEAFF. CDR3 bases: TGTGCCATCAGTGAGCAGAGTGAAGCTTTCTTT.

The chain couples TRBV4-1 to TRBJ1-2, with 8 bases that match TRBD1. With V trimmed by 10 bases and J by 4 bases, 20 bases remained unmatched. Germline loops: CDR1 MGHRA, CDR2 YSYEKL. The CDR3 totals 17 residues. CDR3 nucleotide sequence: TGCGCCACCTCACCGGGGCAGGGGGCCCGTACCACCTATGGCTACACCTTC. It translates to CATSPGQGARTTYGYTF.

V is TRBV3-1 (or the pseudogene TRBV3-2) and J is TRBJ1-4; TRBD1 matches 7 bases. Trimming cost V 0 bases and J 7 bases; bases outside gene matches: 5. The CDR3 runs 15 residues. The V gene's germline CDR1 is LGHDT and CDR2 YNNKEL (reference sequence). The CDR3 nucleotides read TGTGCCAGCAGCCAAGATCAAGGGGGCGGTGAAAAACTGTTTTTT. Translated, it gives CASSQDQGGGEKLFF.

The chain joins TRBV6-1 to TRBJ2-6; no clear D gene. Looked up from germline, CDR1 is MNHNS and CDR2 is SASEGT. The V end was cut by 3 bases, the J end by 2 bases, with 14 bases between. This CDR3 region has 17 residues. As DNA, the CDR3 is TGTGCCAGCAGTGATTTGAATGGGGTGACTGGGGCCAACGTCCTGACTTTC. Residues: CASSDLNGVTGANVLTF.

This clone was detected once. This rearrangement joins TRBV5-4 to TRBJ2-1, with D uncertain. Germline assignment: CDR1 SGHNT and CDR2 YYREEE (reference sequence). CDR3 length equals 12 residues. V was clipped by 0 bases and J by 8 bases, with 6 bases between them. The CDR3 DNA follows: TGTGCCAGCAGCTTGGACGACCATGAGCAGTTCTTC. This gives the protein CASSLDDHEQFF.

This chain links TRBV28 with TRBJ1-1, with D perhaps matching TRBD1 (6 bases). CDR3 length equals 13 residues. Germline V lookup: CDR1 MDHEN, CDR2 SYDVKM. Deletions cut 8 bases from V and 3 bases from J, with 13 bases between. The CDR3 reads CASHRAGDTEAFF. CDR3 bases: TGTGCCAGCCACAGGGCGGGGGACACTGAAGCTTTCTTT.

The gene calls are TRBV10-2 and TRBJ2-2, with D possibly being TRBD2 (6 bases). The CDR3 runs to 16 residues. In germline, CDR1 is WSHSY, CDR2 SAAADI. V gave up 8 bases and J gave up 5 bases, with 21 bases separating them. The CDR3 region has the DNA TGCGCCAGCGGCCCTCGGGGGTTCTTGGGGACCGGGGAGCTGTTTTTT. Residues: CASGPRGFLGTGELFF.

The chain is built from TRBV27 and TRBJ2-3; D not resolved. Trimming shortened V by 4 bases and J by 0 bases, and 11 bases separated the two germline ends. The CDR3 is 15 residues long. CDR1 is MNHEY and CDR2 is SMNVEV in the germline V gene (reference sequence). In DNA, the CDR3 is TGTGCCAGCAGTTCCATAGGACGGAGCACAGATACGCAGTATTTT. It encodes CASSSIGRSTDTQYF.

The chain has TRBV4-1 and TRBJ1-5; perhaps TRBD1 as D (6 bases). Germline loops: CDR1 MGHRA, CDR2 YSYEKL. The CDR3 spans 18 residues. Trimming cost V 1 base and J 0 bases, with 16 bases left between them. In DNA, the CDR3 is TGCGCCAGCAGCCAAGCCCCAATACAGGGCCCTAGCAATCAGCCCCAGCATTTT. Its protein is CASSQAPIQGPSNQPQHF.

In this sample, this clone turned up once. The rearrangement uses TRBV24-1 and TRBJ2-1, with 8 bases identical to TRBD2. The V and J ends lost 1 base and 8 bases, in that order; junction bases with no gene match: 12. CDR1 and CDR2 (germline): KGHDR, SFDVKD. This CDR3 is 17 amino acids long. The CDR3 nucleotides read TGTGCCACCAGTGATTTCGGGAACGGGGGGGAGGGAGATGAGCAGTTCTTC. Protein: CATSDFGNGGEGDEQFF.

This clone was observed once. The chain recombines TRBV13 with TRBJ1-2; 8 nucleotides align to TRBD1. Germline CDR1 PRHDT, CDR2 FYEKMQ (reference sequence). V gave up 3 bases and J gave up 6 bases; unmatched junction bases: 9. The CDR3 is made up of 15 amino acids. CDR3 nucleotide sequence: TGTGCCAGCAGCTTCGGACAGGGTCCACGGGATGGCTACACCTTC. It translates to CASSFGQGPRDGYTF.

This clone has only one observation. The chain links TRBV28 to TRBJ1-1; a possible D gene is TRBD1 (5 bases). The CDR3 is 13 amino acids. Germline-derived CDR1 and CDR2 are MDHEN and SYDVKM. The ends were cut back, 6 bases at V and 1 base at J, with 9 bases in the middle. For the CDR3, the DNA is TGTGCCAGCAGACTAGACAGGAACACTGAAGCTTTCTTT. Amino acids: CASRLDRNTEAFF.

The chain links TRBV5-5 to TRBJ1-1; D not resolved. The CDR3 totals 13 residues. V was trimmed by 2 bases and J by 1 base, leaving 6 bases between them. Germline assignment: CDR1 SGHKS and CDR2 YYEKEE (reference sequence). CDR3 region: CASSFQTNTEAFF. In DNA form, the CDR3 reads TGTGCCAGCAGCTTTCAGACGAACACTGAAGCTTTCTTT.

This rearrangement joins TRBV10-3 to TRBJ2-7, with D tentatively TRBD1 (5 bases). Germline V gene sequence: CDR1 ENHRY, CDR2 SYGVKD. The CDR3 spans 13 residues. V was cut by 7 bases and J by 3 bases, with 13 bases left in between. CDR3 region: CAINTDTNYEQYF. The CDR3 DNA reads TGTGCCATCAACACGGACACGAACTACGAGCAGTACTTC.

The rearrangement links TRBV28 to TRBJ1-5; no clear D gene. V was trimmed by 3 bases and J by 0 bases, leaving 9 bases between them. The germline V gene encodes CDR1 MDHEN and CDR2 SYDVKM. The CDR3 sequence is 15 residues long. CDR3 amino acids: CASSLTDNSNQPQHF. The CDR3 DNA sequence: TGTGCCAGCAGTTTGACGGATAATAGCAATCAGCCCCAGCATTTT.

The J gene is TRBJ1-4, the V gene TRBV3-1 (or the pseudogene TRBV3-2); no reliable D call. Looked up from germline, CDR1 is LGHDT and CDR2 is YNNKEL (reference sequence). The CDR3 is 17 residues long. Trimming pared 0 bases from V and 7 bases from J, leaving 18 bases between. As DNA, the CDR3 is TGTGCCAGCAGCCAAGATTCCGGGATCGGAAGAGGTGAAAAACTGTTTTTT. Translating it yields CASSQDSGIGRGEKLFF.

The chain combines TRBV3-1 (or the pseudogene TRBV3-2) with TRBJ1-1; 7 bases are shared with TRBD1. Germline V CDR1 and CDR2: LGHDT, YNNKEL (reference sequence). J gave up 1 base and V 1 base, and 0 bases lay outside the gene matches. The CDR3 covers 14 residues. The CDR3 region is CASSQGQGNTEAFF. CDR3 nucleotide sequence: TGTGCCAGCAGCCAAGGACAGGGGAACACTGAAGCTTTCTTT.

There are a few counts of this clone. The V and J genes are TRBV28 and TRBJ1-4; a weak D match, TRBD1 (6 bases). The CDR3 extends over 15 amino acids. V lost 5 bases and J lost 5, with 15 bases in between. Germline CDR1 is MDHEN and CDR2 is SYDVKM. The CDR3 spells CASSPQGRLNEKLFF. CDR3 coding DNA: TGTGCCAGCAGTCCCCAGGGGCGCCTGAATGAAAAACTGTTTTTT.